The 30 T cell receptor beta chains presented below share a single source sample, sequenced in a study of PD-1 blockade in classical Hodgkin lymphoma. Time point denoted: cycle 4 day 1 (C4D1), after less than seven weeks of nivolumab. Relapses following autologous stem cell transplantation were seen in all patients, with brentuximab vedotin exposure varying. Sequencing was performed with immunoSEQ multiplex PCR; in TCRdb, only in-frame clones are kept and a portion is missing. There are some 13,000 clones in the sample; approximately 78% occur only once, and about 15% lies in the top ten. The source was peripheral blood mononuclear cells (PBMCs), collected before the fourth cycle of nivolumab. These receptor sequences come from a human donor with classical Hodgkin lymphoma.

J is TRBJ1-1 and V is TRBV14, with D unclear. The germline V and J ends were trimmed by 3 bases and 8 bases, with 13 bases remaining between them. The germline V gene has CDR1 SGHDN and CDR2 FVKESK. The CDR3 has 13 amino acids. CDR3 region: CASSQVGVWEAFF. The CDR3 nucleotides read TGTGCCAGCAGCCAGGTTGGGGTCTGGGAAGCTTTCTTT.

The chain has TRBV14 and TRBJ2-1; 9 bases fit TRBD1. The V gene's germline CDR1 is SGHDN and CDR2 FVKESK. The CDR3 is 16 residues long. With 4 bases clipped from V and 5 bases from J, the junction kept 9 bases outside the gene matches. The CDR3 DNA sequence: TGTGCCAGCAGCCTAGTCCCGGGACAGGGTGACAATGAGCAGTTCTTC. This codes for CASSLVPGQGDNEQFF.

The rearrangement joins TRBV2 to TRBJ1-6; D is possibly TRBD1 (5 bases). The length of the CDR3 is 14 residues. Germline V lookup: CDR1 SNHLY, CDR2 FYNNEI. V lost 6 bases to trimming and J lost 9 bases, with 15 bases between them. CDR3 sequence (DNA): TGTGCCAGCAGAGAAACGGGACGGCCTTCACCCCTCCACTTT. This translates into CASRETGRPSPLHF.

In this sample, this clone turned up a few times. The chain employs TRBV28 and TRBJ2-2, with a possible D match to TRBD2 (5 bases). The CDR3 has 15 residues. CDR1 and CDR2 from the germline V gene are MDHEN and SYDVKM. V dropped 6 bases and J dropped 4 bases, with 15 bases sitting between them. The CDR3 nucleotides read TGTGCCAGCAGCGCTCCCGGACTGGGCACCGGGGAGCTGTTTTTT. It specifies CASSAPGLGTGELFF. Drawing the rest from reference TRBV28 and TRBJ2-2, the complete variable domain is DVKVTQSSRYLVKRTGEKVFLECVQDMDHENMFWYRQDPGLGLRLIYFSYDVKMKEKGDIPEGYSVSREKKERFSLILESASTNQTSMYLCASSAPGLGTGELFFGEGSRLTVL.

The chain couples TRBV7-6 to TRBJ2-1; 10 nucleotides agree with TRBD1. J was trimmed by 6 bases and V by 1 base; bases with no gene match: 6. CDR3 length: 16 amino acids. Germline CDR1 reads SGHVS; CDR2 reads FNYEAQ. CDR3 residues: CASSLGGQGISNEQFF. The CDR3 region has the DNA TGTGCCAGCAGCTTAGGGGGACAGGGGATATCCAATGAGCAGTTCTTC. Filled out from reference TRBV7-6 and TRBJ2-1, the complete variable domain reads GAGVSQSPRYKVTKRGQDVALRCDPISGHVSLYWYRQALGQGPEFLTYFNYEAQQDKSGLPNDRFSAERPEGSISTLTIQRTEQRDSAMYRCASSLGGQGISNEQFFGPGTRLTVL.

The chain couples TRBV4-3 to TRBJ1-5; D gene ambiguous. This CDR3 comprises 14 residues. With 3 bases removed from V and 7 bases from J, the gap between germline ends came to 13 bases. From germline, CDR1 is LGHNA and CDR2 YSLEER. The CDR3 region has the DNA TGCGCCAGCAGCCACGGGAGGGTGTTCCAGCCCCAGCATTTT. Residues: CASSHGRVFQPQHF.

The table lists this clone with a count of one. This chain joins TRBV5-8 and TRBJ1-5; D ambiguous. V lost 4 bases to trimming and J lost 5 bases, with 16 bases between them. Per germline, CDR1 SGHTS and CDR2 YDEGEE. The CDR3 is made up of 15 amino acids. As DNA, the CDR3 is TGTGCCAGCAGCCTGGCGGGGAGGCAGCATCAGCCCCAGCATTTT. Its translation: CASSLAGRQHQPQHF. The variable domain in full, with the rest retrieved from reference TRBV5-8 and TRBJ1-5, is EAGVTQSPTHLIKTRGQQATLRCSPISGHTSVYWYQQALGLGLQFLLWYDEGEERNRGNFPPRFSGRQFPNYSSELNVNALELEDSALYLCASSLAGRQHQPQHFGDGTRLSIL.

This clone was seen only once. This chain uses TRBV6-6 with TRBJ1-1; weak D call: TRBD1 (6 bases). V was cut by 1 base and J by 7 bases, with 16 bases left in between. This CDR3 region has 15 residues. The germline V gene has CDR1 MNHNY and CDR2 SVGAGI (reference sequence). CDR3 loop: CASSYFPQGEGEAFF. CDR3 bases: TGTGCCAGCAGTTACTTCCCACAGGGCGAGGGTGAAGCTTTCTTT.

J is TRBJ2-7 and V is TRBV7-2; 10 nucleotides align to TRBD1. The CDR3 loop spans 14 amino acids. The germline V gene encodes CDR1 SGHTA and CDR2 FQGNSA. Losses at the gene ends were 3 bases for V and 2 bases for J; bases not matched to a gene: 1. The CDR3 region is CASSLGQGTYEQYF. The CDR3 DNA is TGTGCCAGCAGCTTGGGACAGGGGACCTACGAGCAGTACTTC.

The V and J genes are TRBV10-3 and TRBJ2-7, with TRBD1 as a possible D gene (5 bases). This CDR3 has 17 amino acids. From germline, CDR1 is ENHRY and CDR2 SYGVKD. V dropped 0 bases and J dropped 2 bases, with 17 bases sitting between them. The CDR3 DNA follows: TGTGCCATCAGTGAGTCCACCAGTGACAGACGTCCCTACGAGCAGTACTTC. It yields the protein CAISESTSDRRPYEQYF.

This chain links TRBV5-6 with TRBJ2-7; TRBD2 aligns across 8 bases. This CDR3 comprises 15 residues. J lost 0 bases, V lost 3 bases, and 5 bases had no gene match. Germline V gene sequence: CDR1 SGHDT, CDR2 YYEEEE. CDR3 sequence: CASSSFSGDSYEQYF. The CDR3 bases are TGTGCCAGCAGCTCATTTAGCGGGGACTCCTACGAGCAGTACTTC.

The chain joins TRBV2 to TRBJ2-5, with D possibly matching TRBD2 (5 bases). The CDR3 is 16 residues long. V was pared by 3 bases and J by 5 bases, with 19 bases between. Germline V gene sequence: CDR1 SNHLY, CDR2 FYNNEI. The CDR3 reads CASSDERLQKRETQYF. For the CDR3, the DNA is TGTGCCAGCAGTGATGAGCGACTTCAAAAGCGGGAGACCCAGTACTTC.

J is TRBJ1-1 and V is TRBV10-3; weak D call: TRBD1 (5 bases). The V end was cut by 8 bases, the J end by 3 bases, with 16 bases between. This CDR3 has 14 residues. Germline V gene data show CDR1 as ENHRY and CDR2 as SYGVKD. As DNA, the CDR3 is TGTGCCATCGGGCAGGGAGGGAGAGACACTGAAGCTTTCTTT. Amino acid sequence: CAIGQGGRDTEAFF.

The V call is TRBV19, the J call TRBJ1-1; D perhaps matches TRBD1 (5 bases). Germline V lookup: CDR1 LNHDA, CDR2 SQIVND (reference sequence). V was pared by 1 base and J by 1 base, with 10 bases between. The CDR3 spans 15 residues. The CDR3 DNA reads as TGTGCCAGTAGTATAGGGGGCCAGAGGAACACTGAAGCTTTCTTT. Amino acid sequence: CASSIGGQRNTEAFF.

This sequence joins TRBV13 and TRBJ2-1; 10 bases are a match to TRBD2. Germline-derived CDR1 and CDR2 are PRHDT and FYEKMQ (reference sequence). V dropped 0 bases and J dropped 6; count of bases not matched to a gene: 2. There are 15 residues in the CDR3. In nucleotides, the CDR3 is TGTGCCAGCAGCTTAGGACTAGCGGGACTCAATGAGCAGTTCTTC. Amino acids: CASSLGLAGLNEQFF.

This clone showed up just once. J is TRBJ2-5 and V is TRBV2; the D call may be TRBD1 or TRBD2 (5 bases each). Trimming took off 6 bases at V and 1 base at J, with 15 bases between the two ends. The CDR3 sequence is 15 residues long. The germline CDR1 and CDR2 sequences are SNHLY and FYNNEI. CDR3 sequence (DNA): TGTGCCAGCAGGGGCACCGGGGCGTTCCAAGAGACCCAGTACTTC. Protein: CASRGTGAFQETQYF. The variable domain in full, with the rest retrieved from reference TRBV2 and TRBJ2-5, is EPEVTQTPSHQVTQMGQEVILRCVPISNHLYFYWYRQILGQKVEFLVSFYNNEISEKSEIFDDQFSVERPDGSNFTLKIRSTKLEDSAMYFCASRGTGAFQETQYFGPGTRLLVL.

The chain couples TRBV6-5 to TRBJ1-2; D perhaps matches TRBD1 (6 bases). This CDR3 contains 13 residues. Germline assignment: CDR1 MNHEY and CDR2 SVGAGI. V lost 5 bases, J lost 4 bases, and 11 bases lay in between. The CDR3 DNA reads TGTGCCAGCAGTCCCCGGGACATCTATGGCTACACCTTC. Its translation is CASSPRDIYGYTF.

This clone was observed a few times. The chain is built from TRBV7-3 and TRBJ2-1; 7 bases agree with TRBD1. CDR3 length equals 13 residues. The V and J ends lost 5 bases and 4 bases, in that order; junction bases with no gene match: 2. Germline CDR1 and CDR2: SGHTA and FQGTGA. The CDR3 bases are TGTGCCAGCAGCCTACAGGGGTACAATGAGCAGTTCTTC. Translated, it gives CASSLQGYNEQFF.

This rearrangement joins TRBV7-2 to TRBJ2-3; 12 positions agree with TRBD2. The CDR3 has 16 amino acids. The germline V gene encodes CDR1 SGHTA and CDR2 FQGNSA. V gave up 4 bases and J gave up 5 bases; unmatched junction bases: 7. The CDR3 coding sequence is TGTGCCAGCAGCTCCTCCCGACTAGCGGGGGTAGATACGCAGTATTTT. Protein: CASSSSRLAGVDTQYF.

The chain employs TRBV19 and TRBJ2-1, with a weak D call TRBD1 (5 bases). Trimming shortened V by 5 bases and J by 9 bases, and 20 bases separated the two germline ends. From germline, CDR1 is LNHDA and CDR2 SQIVND (reference sequence). The CDR3 has 15 residues. CDR3 sequence reads: CASSFGAPIVIEQFF. The CDR3 nucleotides are TGTGCCAGTAGTTTTGGGGCGCCGATAGTTATTGAGCAGTTCTTC.

V is TRBV6-1 and J is TRBJ2-6, with D unclear. The V gene lost 3 bases and the J gene lost 0 bases, with 3 bases spanning the gap. The CDR3 is 14 residues long. The V gene's germline CDR1 is MNHNS and CDR2 SASEGT. Here the CDR3 reads CASSDNSGANVLTF. The DNA of the CDR3 is TGTGCCAGCAGTGACAACTCTGGGGCCAACGTCCTGACTTTC.

The rearrangement uses TRBV11-2 and TRBJ1-3; no clear D. The CDR3 extends over 16 amino acids. CDR1 and CDR2 from the germline V gene are SGHAT and FQNNGV. Trimming took off 5 bases at V and 3 bases at J, with 17 bases between the two ends. The CDR3: CASSRGRYEGGNTIYF. The DNA of the CDR3 is TGTGCCAGCAGCCGTGGACGTTATGAAGGTGGAAACACCATATATTTT. The full variable domain, its missing parts supplied by reference TRBV11-2 and TRBJ1-3, is EAGVAQSPRYKIIEKRQSVAFWCNPISGHATLYWYQQILGQGPKLLIQFQNNGVVDDSQLPKDRFSAERLKGVDSTLKIQPAKLEDSAVYLCASSRGRYEGGNTIYFGEGSWLTVV.

The chain joins TRBV5-1 to TRBJ2-3, with 9 bases matching TRBD2. The CDR3 is 18 amino acids. The V and J ends lost 6 bases and 0 bases, in that order; junction bases with no gene match: 14. Germline-derived CDR1 and CDR2 are SGHRS and YFSETQ. Here the CDR3 DNA reads TGCGCCAGCACCCCTGTAGCGGGGGCTTACCCTAGCACAGATACGCAGTATTTT. Translation gives CASTPVAGAYPSTDTQYF.

This clone was picked up one time. The gene calls are TRBV10-3 and TRBJ1-1; 7 nucleotides agree with TRBD1. The CDR3 runs to 14 residues. V lost 6 bases to trimming and J lost 4 bases; unmatched junction nucleotides: 8. CDR1 and CDR2 from the germline V gene are ENHRY and SYGVKD. The CDR3 is CAIRGGGAGTEAFF. The CDR3 coding sequence is TGTGCCATCAGGGGAGGGGGCGCAGGCACTGAAGCTTTCTTT.

The rearrangement joins TRBV6-5 to TRBJ1-4; 7 nucleotides align to TRBD1. Trimming took 1 base from V and 7 from J; bases not matched to a gene: 3. CDR1 and CDR2 (germline): MNHEY, SVGAGI. The CDR3 runs to 14 residues. This CDR3 is CASSYLAGGEKLFF. CDR3 DNA: TGTGCCAGCAGTTACTTAGCAGGGGGTGAAAAACTGTTTTTT.

The chain couples TRBV7-2 to TRBJ2-3; D possibly matches TRBD1 or TRBD2 (5 bases each). CDR3 length equals 12 residues. CDR1 is SGHTA and CDR2 is FQGNSA in the germline V gene. The ends were cut back, 5 bases at V and 4 bases at J, with 7 bases in the middle. This chain's CDR3 is CASSRGADTQYF. CDR3 bases: TGTGCCAGCAGCAGAGGGGCAGATACGCAGTATTTT.

The chain uses TRBV18 and TRBJ1-2, with D perhaps matching TRBD1 (6 bases). This CDR3 has 17 residues. The V end lost 3 bases, the J end lost 6 bases, and 23 bases lay between the germline ends. Germline V gives CDR1 KGHSH, CDR2 LQKENI. CDR3 nucleotide sequence: TGTGCCAGCTCACCCGCCGAAGGGGGGGCGGTGGTTCATGGCTACACCTTC. This translates into CASSPAEGGAVVHGYTF.

The rearrangement links TRBV7-9 to TRBJ2-7, with 9 bases lining up with TRBD1. This CDR3 is 14 amino acids long. With 3 bases clipped from V and 9 bases from J, the junction kept 9 bases outside the gene matches. Germline values: CDR1 SEHNR, CDR2 FQNEAQ (reference sequence). CDR3 nucleotide sequence: TGTGCCAGCAGCTTGCCGGACAGGGGTGAGGCGCAGTACTTC. Amino acids: CASSLPDRGEAQYF.

This clone was seen only a few times. The gene calls are TRBV28 and TRBJ1-5; D is unclear. V lost 5 bases and J 6 bases, leaving 17 bases between the germline ends. The germline CDR1 and CDR2 sequences are MDHEN and SYDVKM. The CDR3 sequence is 15 residues long. The DNA for the CDR3 is TGTGCCAGCAGTCCCGTGGAGGGAACACGTCAGCCCCAGCATTTT. This translates into CASSPVEGTRQPQHF.

The chain is built from TRBV7-9 and TRBJ2-3; tentatively, D is TRBD1 (6 bases). The length of the CDR3 is 16 residues. V lost 4 bases and J lost 1, with 15 bases in between. Germline values: CDR1 SEHNR, CDR2 FQNEAQ (reference sequence). For the CDR3, the DNA is TGTGCCAGCAGCTACCCAGAGGGGGTAGGCACAGATACGCAGTATTTT. This codes for CASSYPEGVGTDTQYF.